This T cell receptor beta chain was captured by sequencing in a study of response to subunit inactivated influenza vaccine (dated by TCRdb to 2016 to 2019). For context, the study as a whole: To follow how T cells responded to a trivalent subunit inactivated influenza vaccine, the researchers relied on deep quantitative profiling of the T cell receptor repertoire. What the research found in general, with its limitations: The authors suggested that each seasonal influenza vaccination may recruit only a limited number of new T cells.

The germline V end is reduced by 3 bases and the J end by 4 bases; junction bases left unmatched: 6. Taken from cysteine to phenylalanine, the CDR3 has 16 residues. The read is trimmed to its CDR3 DNA, 48 bases read in frame from base 1. On this clonotype: The antigen this receptor binds is unknown. No much larger clonotype is one base removed from it; base qualities were not supplied.

The method was RT-PCR. For sequencing, an Illumina HiSeq 2500 was employed. TCRdb's own reprocessing of the public reads used fastp at Q25 and MiXCR and kept productive beta chains. Records with the same CDR3 protein are collapsed into one entry carrying the most frequent genes and DNA. A total of under 750,000 distinct CDR3 sequences appear in this sample, over 9.5% of them only once. Roughly 10% of the sample is taken by the ten largest. This specimen consisted of PBMCs from blood, obtained on the day of vaccination. The chain was built from TRBV12-3 or TRBV12-4 and TRBJ2-1, and 10 junction bases match TRBD2. The source is a man aged 45-65 years who received an inactivated influenza vaccine. Donor details come from another sample of the same person, matched by shared clones. The DNA reads TGTGCCAGCAGTTTGTCTAGCGGGAGACCATACAATGAGCAGTTCTTC. This sequence encodes CASSLSSGRPYNEQFF.